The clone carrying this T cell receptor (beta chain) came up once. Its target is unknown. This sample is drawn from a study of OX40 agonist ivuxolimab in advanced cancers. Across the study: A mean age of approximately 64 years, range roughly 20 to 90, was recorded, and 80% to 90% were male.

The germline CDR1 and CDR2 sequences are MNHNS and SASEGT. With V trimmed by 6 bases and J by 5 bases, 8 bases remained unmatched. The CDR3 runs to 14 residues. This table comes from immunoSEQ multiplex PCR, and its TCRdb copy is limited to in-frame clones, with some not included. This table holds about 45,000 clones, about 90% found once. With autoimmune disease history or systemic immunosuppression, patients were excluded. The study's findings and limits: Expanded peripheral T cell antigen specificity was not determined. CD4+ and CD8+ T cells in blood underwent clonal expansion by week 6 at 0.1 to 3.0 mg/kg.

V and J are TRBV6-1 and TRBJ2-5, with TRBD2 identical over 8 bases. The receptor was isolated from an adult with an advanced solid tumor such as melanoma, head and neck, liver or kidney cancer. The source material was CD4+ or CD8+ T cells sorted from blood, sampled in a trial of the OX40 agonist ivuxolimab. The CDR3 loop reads CASRVAGSGETQYF. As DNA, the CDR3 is TGTGCCAGCAGGGTAGCGGGATCGGGCGAGACCCAGTACTTC.